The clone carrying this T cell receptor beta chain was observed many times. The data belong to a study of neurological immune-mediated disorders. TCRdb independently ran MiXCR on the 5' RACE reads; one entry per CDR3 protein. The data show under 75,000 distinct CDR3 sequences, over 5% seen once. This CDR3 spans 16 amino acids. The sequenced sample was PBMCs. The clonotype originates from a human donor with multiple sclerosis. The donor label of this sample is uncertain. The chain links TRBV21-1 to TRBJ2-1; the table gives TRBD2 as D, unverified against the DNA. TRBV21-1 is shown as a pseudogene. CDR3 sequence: CASSKDPAGGYNEQFF. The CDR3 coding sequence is TGTGCCAGCAGCAAAGACCCAGCGGGGGGTTACAATGAGCAGTTCTTC.